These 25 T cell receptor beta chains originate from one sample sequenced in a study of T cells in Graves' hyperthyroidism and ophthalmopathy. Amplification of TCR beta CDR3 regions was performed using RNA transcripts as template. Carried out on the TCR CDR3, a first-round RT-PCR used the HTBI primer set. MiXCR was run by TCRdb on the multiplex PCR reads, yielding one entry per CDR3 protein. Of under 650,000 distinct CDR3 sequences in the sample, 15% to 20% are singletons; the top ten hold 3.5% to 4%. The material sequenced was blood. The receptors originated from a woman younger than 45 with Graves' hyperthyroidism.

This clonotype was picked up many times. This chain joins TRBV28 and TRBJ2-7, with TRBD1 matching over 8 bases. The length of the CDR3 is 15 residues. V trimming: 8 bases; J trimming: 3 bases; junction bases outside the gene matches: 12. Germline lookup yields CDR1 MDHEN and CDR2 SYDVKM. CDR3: CASCGYRGAYYEQYF. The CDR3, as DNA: TGTGCCAGCTGCGGGTACAGGGGGGCTTACTACGAGCAGTACTTC.

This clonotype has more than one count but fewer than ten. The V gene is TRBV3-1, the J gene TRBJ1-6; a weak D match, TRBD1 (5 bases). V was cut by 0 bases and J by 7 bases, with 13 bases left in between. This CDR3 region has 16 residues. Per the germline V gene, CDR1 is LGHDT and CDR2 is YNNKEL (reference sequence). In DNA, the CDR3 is TGTGCCAGCAGCCAAGATAAGGGGCTACCGAATTCACCCCTCCACTTT. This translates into CASSQDKGLPNSPLHF. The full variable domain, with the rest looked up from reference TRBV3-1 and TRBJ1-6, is DTAVSQTPKYLVTQMGNDKSIKCEQNLGHDTMYWYKQDSKKFLKIMFSYNNKELIINETVPNRFSPKSPDKAHLNLHINSLELGDSAVYFCASSQDKGLPNSPLHFGNGTRLTVT.

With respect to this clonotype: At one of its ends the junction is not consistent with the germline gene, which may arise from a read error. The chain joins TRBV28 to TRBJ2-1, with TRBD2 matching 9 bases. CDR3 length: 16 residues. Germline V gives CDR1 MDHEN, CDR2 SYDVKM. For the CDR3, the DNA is TGTGCCAGCGCCCCCCAACTAGCGGGCTCCCACAATGAGCAGTTCTTC. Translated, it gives CASAPQLAGSHNEQFF.

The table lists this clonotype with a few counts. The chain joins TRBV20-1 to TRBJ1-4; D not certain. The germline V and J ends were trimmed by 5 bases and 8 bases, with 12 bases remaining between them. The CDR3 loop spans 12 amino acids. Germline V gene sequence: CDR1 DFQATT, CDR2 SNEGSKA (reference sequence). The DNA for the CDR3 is TGCAGTGCTTGGGTCCTTGGCGAAAAACTGTTTTTT. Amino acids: CSAWVLGEKLFF.

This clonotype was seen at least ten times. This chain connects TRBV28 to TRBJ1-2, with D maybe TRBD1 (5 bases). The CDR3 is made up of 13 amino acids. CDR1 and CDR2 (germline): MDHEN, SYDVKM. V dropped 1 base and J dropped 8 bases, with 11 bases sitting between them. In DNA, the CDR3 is TGTGCCAGCAGTTTATTGGGGGTTTCGGGCTACACCTTC. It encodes CASSLLGVSGYTF.

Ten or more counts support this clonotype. The CDR3 sequence is CASSLMVNTEAFF. The CDR3 DNA sequence: TGCGCCAGCAGCTTGATGGTGAACACTGAAGCTTTCTTT. The rearrangement joins TRBV5-1 to TRBJ1-1; D uncertain. This CDR3 is built from 13 residues. CDR1 is SGHRS and CDR2 is YFSETQ in the germline V gene. Trimming pared 1 base from V and 0 bases from J, leaving 4 bases between.

The CDR3 DNA is TGTGCCTGGAGTGTACAGGGCGGGCTAACCTACGAGCAGTACTTC. Translation gives CAWSVQGGLTYEQYF. The chain joins TRBV30 to TRBJ2-7, with a possible D match to TRBD1 (6 bases). The CDR3 has 15 amino acids. Germline CDR1 GTSNPN, CDR2 SVGIG (reference sequence). The ends were cut back, 0 bases at V and 2 bases at J, with 14 bases in the middle.

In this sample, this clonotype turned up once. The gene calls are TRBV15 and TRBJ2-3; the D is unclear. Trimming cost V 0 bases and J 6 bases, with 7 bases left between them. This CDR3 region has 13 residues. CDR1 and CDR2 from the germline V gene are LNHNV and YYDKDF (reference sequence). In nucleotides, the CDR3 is TGTGCCACCAGCAGAGATATCAGCGATACGCAGTATTTT. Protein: CATSRDISDTQYF.

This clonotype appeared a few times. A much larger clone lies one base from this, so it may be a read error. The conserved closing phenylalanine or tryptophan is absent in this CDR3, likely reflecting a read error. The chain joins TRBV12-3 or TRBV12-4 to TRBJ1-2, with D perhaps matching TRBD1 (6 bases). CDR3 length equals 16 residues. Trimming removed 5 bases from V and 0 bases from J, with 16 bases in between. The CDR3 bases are TGTGCCAGCAGTCAAACAGGGCGTGCGTCTAACTATGGCTACACCCTC. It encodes CASSQTGRASNYGYTL.

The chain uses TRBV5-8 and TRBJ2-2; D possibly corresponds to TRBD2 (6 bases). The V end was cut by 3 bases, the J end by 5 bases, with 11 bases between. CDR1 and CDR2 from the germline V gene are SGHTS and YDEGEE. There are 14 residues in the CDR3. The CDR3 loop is CASSWTTRTGELFF. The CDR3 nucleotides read TGTGCCAGCAGCTGGACTACCAGGACCGGGGAGCTGTTTTTT.

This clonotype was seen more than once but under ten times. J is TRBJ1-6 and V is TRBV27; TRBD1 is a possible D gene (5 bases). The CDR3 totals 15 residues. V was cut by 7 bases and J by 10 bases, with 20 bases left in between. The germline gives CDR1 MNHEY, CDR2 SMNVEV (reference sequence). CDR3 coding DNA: TGTGCCAGCACCCCGGGGCAGGGTGTATTGTCACCCCTCCACTTT. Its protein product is CASTPGQGVLSPLHF.

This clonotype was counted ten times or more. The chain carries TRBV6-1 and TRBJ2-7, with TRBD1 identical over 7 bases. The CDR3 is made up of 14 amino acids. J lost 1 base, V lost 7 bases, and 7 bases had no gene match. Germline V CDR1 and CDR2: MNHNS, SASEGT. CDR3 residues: CASTASRGSYEQYF. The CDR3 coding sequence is TGTGCCAGCACTGCAAGCAGGGGGTCCTACGAGCAGTACTTC.

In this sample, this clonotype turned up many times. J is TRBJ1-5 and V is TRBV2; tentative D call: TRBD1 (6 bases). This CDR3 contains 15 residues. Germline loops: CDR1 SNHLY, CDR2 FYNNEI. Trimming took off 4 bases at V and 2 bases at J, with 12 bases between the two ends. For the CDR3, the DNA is TGTGCCAGCAGTGCAGGGGTTACGGGCAATCAGCCCCAGCATTTT. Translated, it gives CASSAGVTGNQPQHF.

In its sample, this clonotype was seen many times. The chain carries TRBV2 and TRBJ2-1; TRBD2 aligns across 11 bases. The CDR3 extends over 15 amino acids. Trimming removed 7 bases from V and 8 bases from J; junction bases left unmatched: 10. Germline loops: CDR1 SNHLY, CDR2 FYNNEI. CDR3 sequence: CASKIGTSGHHEQFF. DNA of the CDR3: TGTGCCAGCAAAATAGGGACTAGCGGCCACCATGAGCAGTTCTTC.

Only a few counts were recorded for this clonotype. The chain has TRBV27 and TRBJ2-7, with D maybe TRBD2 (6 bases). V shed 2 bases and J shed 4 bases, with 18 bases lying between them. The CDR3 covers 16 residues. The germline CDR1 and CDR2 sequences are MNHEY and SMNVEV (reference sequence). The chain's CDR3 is CASSLVGGRGRYEQYF. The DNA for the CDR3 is TGTGCCAGCAGTTTAGTGGGGGGAAGGGGTCGGTACGAGCAGTACTTC.

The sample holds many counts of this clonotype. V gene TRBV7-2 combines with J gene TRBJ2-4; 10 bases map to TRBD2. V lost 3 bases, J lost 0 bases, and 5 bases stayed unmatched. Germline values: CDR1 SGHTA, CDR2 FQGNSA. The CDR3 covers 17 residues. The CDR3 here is CASSLATSGLAKNIQYF. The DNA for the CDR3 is TGTGCCAGCAGCTTGGCGACTAGCGGGTTAGCCAAAAACATTCAGTACTTC.

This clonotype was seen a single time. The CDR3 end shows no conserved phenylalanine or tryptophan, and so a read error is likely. This CDR3 reads CASSFNSGSRYEQYL. The CDR3 DNA reads as TGCGCCAGCAGCTTTAATAGCGGGAGTCGGTACGAGCAGTACCTC. V usage is TRBV5-1 and J usage is TRBJ2-7, with 9 bases that match TRBD2. CDR3 length: 15 amino acids. V lost 2 bases to trimming and J lost 4 bases; unmatched junction nucleotides: 7. Looked up from germline, CDR1 is SGHRS and CDR2 is YFSETQ.

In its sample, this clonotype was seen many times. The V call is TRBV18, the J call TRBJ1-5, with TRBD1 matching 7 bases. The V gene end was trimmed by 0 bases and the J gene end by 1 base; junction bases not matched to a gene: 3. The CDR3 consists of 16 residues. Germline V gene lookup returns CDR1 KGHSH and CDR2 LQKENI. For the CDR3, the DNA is TGTGCCAGCTCACCACCGACAGGGACGAGCAATCAGCCCCAGCATTTT. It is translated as CASSPPTGTSNQPQHF.

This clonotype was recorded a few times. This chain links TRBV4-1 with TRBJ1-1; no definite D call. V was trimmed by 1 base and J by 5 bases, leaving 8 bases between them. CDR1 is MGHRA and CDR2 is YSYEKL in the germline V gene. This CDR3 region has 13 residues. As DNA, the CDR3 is TGCGCCAGCAGCCAAGCGCTCGATACTGAAGCTTTCTTT. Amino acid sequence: CASSQALDTEAFF.

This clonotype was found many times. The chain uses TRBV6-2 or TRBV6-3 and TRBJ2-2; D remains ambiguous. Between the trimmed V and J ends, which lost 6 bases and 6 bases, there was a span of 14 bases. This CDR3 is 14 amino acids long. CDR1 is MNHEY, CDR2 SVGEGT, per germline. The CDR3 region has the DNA TGTGCCAGCAGCATCACCCGTTCCTCCGGGGAGCTGTTTTTT. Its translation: CASSITRSSGELFF.

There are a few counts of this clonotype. CDR3 loop: CASCKAGGDTGELFF. Here the CDR3 DNA reads TGTGCCAGTTGCAAGGCAGGGGGAGACACCGGGGAGCTGTTTTTT. The gene calls are TRBV19 and TRBJ2-2, with 7 bases aligning to TRBD1. V was pared by 8 bases and J by 3 bases, with 9 bases of the junction left unmatched. CDR1 and CDR2 (germline): LNHDA, SQIVND (reference sequence). The CDR3 is 15 residues long. The variable domain in full, completed from reference TRBV19 and TRBJ2-2, reads DGGITQSPKYLFRKEGQNVTLSCEQNLNHDAMYWYRQDPGQGLRLIYYSQIVNDFQKGDIAEGYSVSREKKESFPLTVTSAQKNPTAFYLCASCKAGGDTGELFFGEGSRLTVL.

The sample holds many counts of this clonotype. The CDR3 DNA follows: TGTGCCAGCAGTAGCGGGGCCAAAAACATTCAGTACTTC. Amino acid sequence: CASSSGAKNIQYF. The chain uses TRBV12-3 or TRBV12-4 and TRBJ2-4; tentatively, D is TRBD2 (6 bases). The CDR3 runs to 13 residues. V shed 5 bases and J shed 1 base, with 6 bases lying between them.

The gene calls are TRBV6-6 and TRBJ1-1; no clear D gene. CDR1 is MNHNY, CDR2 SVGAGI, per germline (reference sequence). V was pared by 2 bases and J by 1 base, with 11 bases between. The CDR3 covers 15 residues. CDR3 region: CASSYMSLTNTEAFF. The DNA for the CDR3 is TGTGCCAGCAGTTACATGTCTTTGACGAACACTGAAGCTTTCTTT.

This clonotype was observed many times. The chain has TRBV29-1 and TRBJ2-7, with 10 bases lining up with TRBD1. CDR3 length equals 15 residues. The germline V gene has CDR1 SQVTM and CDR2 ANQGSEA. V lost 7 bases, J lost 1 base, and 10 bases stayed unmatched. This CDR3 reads CSALGRDRGSYEQYF. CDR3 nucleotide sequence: TGCAGCGCACTAGGCCGGGACAGGGGATCCTACGAGCAGTACTTC.

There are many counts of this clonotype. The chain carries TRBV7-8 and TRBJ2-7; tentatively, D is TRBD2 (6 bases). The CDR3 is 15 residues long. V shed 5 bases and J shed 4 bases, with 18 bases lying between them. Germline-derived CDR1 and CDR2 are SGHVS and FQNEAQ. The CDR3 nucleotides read TGTGCCAGCAGCCCAACTGGGGGAAGCGGGTACGAGCAGTACTTC. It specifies CASSPTGGSGYEQYF. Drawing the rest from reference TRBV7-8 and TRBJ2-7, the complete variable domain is GAGVSQSPRYKVAKRGQDVALRCDPISGHVSLFWYQQALGQGPEFLTYFQNEAQLDKSGLPSDRFFAERPEGSVSTLKIQRTQQEDSAVYLCASSPTGGSGYEQYFGPGTRLTVT.